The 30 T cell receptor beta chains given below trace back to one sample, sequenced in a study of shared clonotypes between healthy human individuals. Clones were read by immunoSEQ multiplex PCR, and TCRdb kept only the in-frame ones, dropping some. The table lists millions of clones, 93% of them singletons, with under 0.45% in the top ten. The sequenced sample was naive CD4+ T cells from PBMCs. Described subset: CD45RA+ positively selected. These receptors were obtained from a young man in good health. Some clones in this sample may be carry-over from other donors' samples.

The CDR3 loop is CSVVGQANTEAFF. The DNA of the CDR3 is TGCAGCGTTGTCGGACAGGCGAACACTGAAGCTTTCTTT. The gene calls are TRBV29-1 and TRBJ1-1; 7 nucleotides agree with TRBD1. The CDR3 is 13 amino acids. CDR1 is SQVTM and CDR2 is ANQGSEA in the germline V gene. V shed 4 bases and J 1 base; nucleotides not matched to a gene: 3.

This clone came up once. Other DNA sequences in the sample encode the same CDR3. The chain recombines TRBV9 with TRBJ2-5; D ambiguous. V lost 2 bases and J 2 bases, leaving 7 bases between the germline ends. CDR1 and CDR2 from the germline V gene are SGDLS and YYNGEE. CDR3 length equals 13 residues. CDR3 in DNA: TGTGCCAGCAGCGTTCTAGGACAAGAGACCCAGTACTTC. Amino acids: CASSVLGQETQYF.

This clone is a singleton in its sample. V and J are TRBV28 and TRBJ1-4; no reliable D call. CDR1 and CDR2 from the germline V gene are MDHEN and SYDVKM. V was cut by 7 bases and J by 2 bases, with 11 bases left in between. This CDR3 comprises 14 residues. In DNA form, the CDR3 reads TGTGCCAGCACCTTAGACTATACTAATGAAAAACTGTTTTTT. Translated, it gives CASTLDYTNEKLFF.

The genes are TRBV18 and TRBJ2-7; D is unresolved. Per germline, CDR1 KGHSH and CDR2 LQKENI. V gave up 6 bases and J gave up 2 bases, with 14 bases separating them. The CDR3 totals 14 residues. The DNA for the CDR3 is TGTGCCAGCTCCCCGACCACGATCCCCTACGAGCAGTACTTC. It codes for CASSPTTIPYEQYF.

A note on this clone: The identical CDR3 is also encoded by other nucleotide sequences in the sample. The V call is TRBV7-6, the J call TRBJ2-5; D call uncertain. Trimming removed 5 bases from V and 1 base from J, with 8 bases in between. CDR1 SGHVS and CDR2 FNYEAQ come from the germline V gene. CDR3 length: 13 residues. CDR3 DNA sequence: TGTGCCAGCAGCCCCGGGTCCCAAGAGACCCAGTACTTC. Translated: CASSPGSQETQYF.

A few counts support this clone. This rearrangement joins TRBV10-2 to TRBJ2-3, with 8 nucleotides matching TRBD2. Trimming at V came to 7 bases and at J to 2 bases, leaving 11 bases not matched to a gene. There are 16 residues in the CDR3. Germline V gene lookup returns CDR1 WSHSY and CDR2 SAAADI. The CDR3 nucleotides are TGCGCCAGCAAGGTAGCGGGTAGCGGGATCACAGATACGCAGTATTTT. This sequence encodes CASKVAGSGITDTQYF.

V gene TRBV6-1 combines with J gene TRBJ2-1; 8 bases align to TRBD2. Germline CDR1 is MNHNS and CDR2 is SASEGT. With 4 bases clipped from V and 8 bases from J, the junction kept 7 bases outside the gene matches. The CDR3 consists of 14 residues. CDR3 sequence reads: CASSVVAGFDEQFF. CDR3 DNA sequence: TGTGCCAGCAGTGTTGTAGCGGGATTCGATGAGCAGTTCTTC.

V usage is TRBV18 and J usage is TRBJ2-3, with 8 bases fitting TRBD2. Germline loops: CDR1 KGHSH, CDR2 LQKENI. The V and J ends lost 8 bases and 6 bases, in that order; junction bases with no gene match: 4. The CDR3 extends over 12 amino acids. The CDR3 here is CASDPSGDTQYF. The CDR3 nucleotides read TGTGCCAGCGACCCTAGCGGGGATACGCAGTATTTT.

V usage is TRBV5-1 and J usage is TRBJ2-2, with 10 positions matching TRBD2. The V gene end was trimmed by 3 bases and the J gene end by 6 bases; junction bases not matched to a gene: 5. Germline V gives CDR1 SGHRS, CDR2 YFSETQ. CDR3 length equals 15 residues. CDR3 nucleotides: TGCGCCAGCAGCTATCTAGCGGGAGAGGCCGGGGAGCTGTTTTTT. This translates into CASSYLAGEAGELFF.

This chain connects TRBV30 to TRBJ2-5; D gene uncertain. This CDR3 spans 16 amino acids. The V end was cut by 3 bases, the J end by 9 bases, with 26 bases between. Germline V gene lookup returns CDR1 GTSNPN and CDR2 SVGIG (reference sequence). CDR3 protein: CAWRPPLSELARPQYF. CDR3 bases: TGTGCCTGGAGGCCCCCCCTATCGGAGCTCGCGAGGCCCCAGTACTTC.

CDR3 bases: TGTGCCAGCAGTACTCCTCCGGGACCTTCCTACGAGCAGTACTTC. Translation gives CASSTPPGPSYEQYF. V is TRBV27 and J is TRBJ2-7; D tentatively reads TRBD1 or TRBD2 (5 bases each). Germline loops: CDR1 MNHEY, CDR2 SMNVEV (reference sequence). V was clipped by 5 bases and J by 1 base, with 15 bases between them. The CDR3 is 15 residues long.

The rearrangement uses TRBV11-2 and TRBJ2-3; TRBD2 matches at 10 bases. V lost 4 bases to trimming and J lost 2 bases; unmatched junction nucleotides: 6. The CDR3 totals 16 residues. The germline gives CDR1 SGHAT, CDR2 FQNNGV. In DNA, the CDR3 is TGTGCCAGCAGCTCCTTAGCGGGGGGAGTCACAGATACGCAGTATTTT. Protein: CASSSLAGGVTDTQYF.

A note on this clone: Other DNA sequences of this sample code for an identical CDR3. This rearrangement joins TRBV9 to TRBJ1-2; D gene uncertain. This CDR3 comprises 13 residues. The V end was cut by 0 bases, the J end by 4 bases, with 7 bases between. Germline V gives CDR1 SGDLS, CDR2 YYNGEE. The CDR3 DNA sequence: TGTGCCAGCAGCGTAGCGGTTGGCTATGGCTACACCTTC. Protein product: CASSVAVGYGYTF.

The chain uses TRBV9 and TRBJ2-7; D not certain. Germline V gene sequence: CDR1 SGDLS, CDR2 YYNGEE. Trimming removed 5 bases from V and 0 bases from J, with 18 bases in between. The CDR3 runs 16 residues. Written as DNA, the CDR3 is TGTGCCAGCAGTCATGACGCTGAAAGCGTCTCCTACGAGCAGTACTTC. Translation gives CASSHDAESVSYEQYF.

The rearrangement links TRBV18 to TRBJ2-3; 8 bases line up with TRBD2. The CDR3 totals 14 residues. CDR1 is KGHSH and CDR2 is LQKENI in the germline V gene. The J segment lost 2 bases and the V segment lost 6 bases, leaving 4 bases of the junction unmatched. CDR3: CASSLSGTTDTQYF. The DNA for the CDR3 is TGTGCCAGCTCCCTTAGCGGGACCACAGATACGCAGTATTTT.

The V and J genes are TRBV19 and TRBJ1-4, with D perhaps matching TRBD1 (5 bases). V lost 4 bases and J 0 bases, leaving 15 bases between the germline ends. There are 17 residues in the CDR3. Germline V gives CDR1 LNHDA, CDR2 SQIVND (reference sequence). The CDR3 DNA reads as TGTGCCAGTAGTAGACCCCTCGGGGGGGCAACTAATGAAAAACTGTTTTTT. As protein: CASSRPLGGATNEKLFF.

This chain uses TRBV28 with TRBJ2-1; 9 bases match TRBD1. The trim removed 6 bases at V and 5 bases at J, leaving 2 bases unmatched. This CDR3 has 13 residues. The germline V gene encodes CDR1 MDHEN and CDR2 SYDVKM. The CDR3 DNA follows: TGTGCCAGCAGAAGGACAGGGGACAATGAGCAGTTCTTC. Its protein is CASRRTGDNEQFF.

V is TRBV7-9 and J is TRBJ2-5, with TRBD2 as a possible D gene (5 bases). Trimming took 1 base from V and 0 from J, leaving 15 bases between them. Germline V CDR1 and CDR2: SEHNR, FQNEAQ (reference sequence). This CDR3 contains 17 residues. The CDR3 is CASSLGTRPLYQETQYF. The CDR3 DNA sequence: TGTGCCAGCAGCTTAGGGACTCGACCCCTGTACCAAGAGACCCAGTACTTC.

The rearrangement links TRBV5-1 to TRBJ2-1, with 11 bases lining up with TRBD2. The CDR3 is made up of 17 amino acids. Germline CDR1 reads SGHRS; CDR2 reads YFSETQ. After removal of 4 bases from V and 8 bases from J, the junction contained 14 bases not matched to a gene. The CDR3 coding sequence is TGCGCCAGCAGCCCAAGGACTAGCGGGCACCGCGAGGATGAGCAGTTCTTC. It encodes CASSPRTSGHREDEQFF.

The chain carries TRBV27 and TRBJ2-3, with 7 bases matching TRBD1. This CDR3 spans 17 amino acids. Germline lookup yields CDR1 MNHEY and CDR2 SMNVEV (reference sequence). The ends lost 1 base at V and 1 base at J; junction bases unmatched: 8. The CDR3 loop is CASSLYPTGTGTDTQYF. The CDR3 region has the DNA TGTGCCAGCAGTTTATACCCCACAGGGACAGGCACAGATACGCAGTATTTT.

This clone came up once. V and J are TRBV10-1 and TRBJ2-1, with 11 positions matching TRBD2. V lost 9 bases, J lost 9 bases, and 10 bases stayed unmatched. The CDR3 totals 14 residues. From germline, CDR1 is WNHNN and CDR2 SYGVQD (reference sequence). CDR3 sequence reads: CARDAGLAEREQFF. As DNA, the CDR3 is TGCGCCAGGGACGCGGGACTAGCGGAACGTGAGCAGTTCTTC.

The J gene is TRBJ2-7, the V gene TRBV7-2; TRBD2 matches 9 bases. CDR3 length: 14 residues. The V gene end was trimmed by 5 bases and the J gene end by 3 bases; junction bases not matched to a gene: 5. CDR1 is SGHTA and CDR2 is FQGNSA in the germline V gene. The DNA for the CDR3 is TGTGCCAGCAGCACCAGCGGGAGGAGCTACGAGCAGTACTTC. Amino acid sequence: CASSTSGRSYEQYF.

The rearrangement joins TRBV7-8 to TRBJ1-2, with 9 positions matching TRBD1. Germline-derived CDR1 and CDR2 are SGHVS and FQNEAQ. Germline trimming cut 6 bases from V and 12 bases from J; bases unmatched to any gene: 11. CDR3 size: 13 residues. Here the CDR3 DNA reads TGTGCCAGCAGTTTCCACACAGGGGGCTCCGACACCTTC. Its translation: CASSFHTGGSDTF.

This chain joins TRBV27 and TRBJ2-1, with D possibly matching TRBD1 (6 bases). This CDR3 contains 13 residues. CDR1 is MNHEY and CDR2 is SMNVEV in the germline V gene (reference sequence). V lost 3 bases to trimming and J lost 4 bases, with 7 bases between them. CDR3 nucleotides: TGTGCCAGCAGTTTCGGACAGTACAATGAGCAGTTCTTC. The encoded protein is CASSFGQYNEQFF.

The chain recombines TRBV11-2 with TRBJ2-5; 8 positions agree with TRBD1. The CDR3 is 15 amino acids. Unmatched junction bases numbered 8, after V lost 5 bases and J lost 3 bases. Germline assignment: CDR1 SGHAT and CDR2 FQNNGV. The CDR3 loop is CASSLRRTGKETQYF. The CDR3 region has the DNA TGTGCCAGCAGCCTTAGGAGGACAGGGAAAGAGACCCAGTACTTC.

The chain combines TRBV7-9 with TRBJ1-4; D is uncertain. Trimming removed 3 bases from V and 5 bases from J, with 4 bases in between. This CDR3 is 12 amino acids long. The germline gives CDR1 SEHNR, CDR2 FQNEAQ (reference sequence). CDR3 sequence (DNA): TGTGCCAGCAGCTTCGACAATGAAAAACTGTTTTTT. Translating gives CASSFDNEKLFF.

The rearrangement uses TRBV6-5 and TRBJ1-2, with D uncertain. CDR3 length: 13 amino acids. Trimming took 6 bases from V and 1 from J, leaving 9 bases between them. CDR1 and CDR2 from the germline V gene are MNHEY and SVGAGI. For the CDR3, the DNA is TGTGCCAGCAGATCGGCAATTAACTATGGCTACACCTTC. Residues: CASRSAINYGYTF.

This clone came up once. CDR3 protein: CAISEPWVGAIYF. The CDR3 nucleotides are TGTGCCATCAGTGAGCCGTGGGTAGGGGCCATATATTTT. V gene TRBV10-3 combines with J gene TRBJ1-3, with D possibly being TRBD1 (5 bases). There are 13 residues in the CDR3. V lost 2 bases, J lost 11 bases, and 13 bases lay in between. Germline CDR1 and CDR2: ENHRY and SYGVKD.

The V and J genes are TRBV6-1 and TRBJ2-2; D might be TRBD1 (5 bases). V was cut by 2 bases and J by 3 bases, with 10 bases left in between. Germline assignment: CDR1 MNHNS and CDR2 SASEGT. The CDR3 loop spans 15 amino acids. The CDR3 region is CASSEWGGYTGELFF. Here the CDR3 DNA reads TGTGCCAGCAGTGAATGGGGCGGATACACCGGGGAGCTGTTTTTT.

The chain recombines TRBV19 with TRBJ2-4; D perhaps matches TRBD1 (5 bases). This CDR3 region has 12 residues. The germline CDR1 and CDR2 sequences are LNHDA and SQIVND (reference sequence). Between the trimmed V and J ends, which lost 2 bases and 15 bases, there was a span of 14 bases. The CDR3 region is CASSIIGAAVYF. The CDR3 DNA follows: TGTGCCAGTAGTATAATAGGGGCCGCCGTGTACTTC.